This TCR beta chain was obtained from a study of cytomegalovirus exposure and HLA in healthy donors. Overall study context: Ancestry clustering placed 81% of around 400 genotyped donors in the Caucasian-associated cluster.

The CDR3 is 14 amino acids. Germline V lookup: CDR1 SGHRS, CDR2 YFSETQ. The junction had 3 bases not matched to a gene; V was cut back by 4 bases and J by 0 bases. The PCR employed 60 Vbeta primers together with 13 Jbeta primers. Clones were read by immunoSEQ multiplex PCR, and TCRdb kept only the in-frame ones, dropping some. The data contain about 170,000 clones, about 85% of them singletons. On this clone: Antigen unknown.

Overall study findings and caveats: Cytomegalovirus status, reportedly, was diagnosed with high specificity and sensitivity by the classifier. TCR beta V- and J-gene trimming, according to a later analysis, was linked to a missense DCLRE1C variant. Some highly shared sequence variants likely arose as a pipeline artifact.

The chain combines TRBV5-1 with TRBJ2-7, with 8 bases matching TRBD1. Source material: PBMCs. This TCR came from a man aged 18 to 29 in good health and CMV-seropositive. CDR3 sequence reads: CASSVQGDSYEQYF. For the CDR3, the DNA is TGCGCCAGCAGCGTACAGGGGGACTCCTACGAGCAGTACTTC.